Presented here are 3 T cell receptor beta chains from one specimen sequenced in a study of T cell clonality in common variable immunodeficiency. Method: immunoSEQ multiplex PCR; TCRdb's copy keeps in-frame clones and lacks some. The sample holds tens of thousands of clones, and no clone turns up only once. Input material: peripheral blood mononuclear cells. These receptors all come from a person aged 18 to 75 in good health.

This clone was recorded at least ten times. The DNA ends 3 residues before the CDR3 does, and the rest of the CDR3 is filled in from the germline J gene. The chain combines TRBV7-3 with TRBJ2-3, with 13 bases that match TRBD2. This CDR3 contains 18 residues. After removal of 1 base from V and 1 base from J, the junction contained 5 bases not matched to a gene. The V gene's germline CDR1 is SGHTA and CDR2 FQGTGA. The CDR3 DNA, read in part, is TGTGCCAGCAGCTTAATAGGGACTAGCGGGACGGGCACAGATACG. Translating it yields CASSLIGTSGTGTDT. The whole CDR3 is CASSLIGTSGTGTDTQYF.

This clone was counted ten times or more. The read ends 3 residues shy of where the CDR3 ends; the end is completed using the germline J gene. The chain uses TRBV5-8 and TRBJ2-7, with D perhaps matching TRBD2 (6 bases). V dropped 5 bases and J dropped 1 base, with 13 bases sitting between them. The V gene's germline CDR1 is SGHTS and CDR2 YDEGEE. The CDR3 has 14 amino acids. Here the CDR3 reads CASRSRRGSYEQYF. Partial CDR3 DNA: TGTGCCAGCAGGTCCAGGAGGGGTTCCTACGAG.

Concerning this clone itself: Read coverage stops 3 residues before the CDR3 terminus; the germline J gene supplies the remainder. This chain links TRBV20-1 with TRBJ2-7; D perhaps matches TRBD2 (6 bases). The germline CDR1 and CDR2 sequences are DFQATT and SNEGSKA (reference sequence). Trimming left V 6 bases short and J 1 base short, with 13 bases between. CDR3 size: 13 residues. The covered CDR3 bases are TGCAGTGCCGGGGGAAGGAGTTCCTACGAG. Its protein is CSAGGRSSYE. The full CDR3 is CSAGGRSSYEQYF.